One sample yielded the 18 T cell receptor beta chains listed below, sequenced in a study of blood T cell repertoires in COVID-19. TCRdb's copy holds only in-frame clones and misses some; the assay was immunoSEQ multiplex PCR. The table lists some 130,000 clones, roughly 80% of them singletons. The sequencing input was peripheral blood. These receptors were collected from a woman in her 50s with acute or convalescent COVID-19.

V gene TRBV12-3 or TRBV12-4 combines with J gene TRBJ1-1; D ambiguous. This CDR3 contains 12 residues. V was cut by 4 bases and J by 7 bases, with 10 bases left in between. The CDR3 sequence is CASSSWRDEAFF. In DNA form, the CDR3 reads TGTGCCAGCAGTTCTTGGAGGGATGAAGCTTTCTTT.

The genes are TRBV30 and TRBJ1-6; 9 positions agree with TRBD1. The CDR3 length is 17 residues. Germline-derived CDR1 and CDR2 are GTSNPN and SVGIG (reference sequence). The junction had 10 bases not matched to a gene; V was cut back by 2 bases and J by 5 bases. The CDR3 reads CAWSPGTGLIDNSPLHF. The DNA for the CDR3 is TGTGCCTGGAGTCCAGGGACAGGGTTAATCGATAATTCACCCCTCCACTTT.

The J gene is TRBJ1-5, the V gene TRBV4-1; maybe TRBD1 (5 bases). The V gene lost 8 bases and the J gene lost 0 bases, with 11 bases spanning the gap. This CDR3 spans 14 amino acids. The germline CDR1 and CDR2 sequences are MGHRA and YSYEKL. Written as DNA, the CDR3 is TGCGCCAGCCAACAGGAGTTTAGCAATCAGCCCCAGCATTTT. Translation: CASQQEFSNQPQHF.

The sample holds a few counts of this clone. V is TRBV7-2 and J is TRBJ2-3; D gene uncertain. The germline CDR1 and CDR2 sequences are SGHTA and FQGNSA. The CDR3 spans 14 residues. Trimming stripped 1 base from V and 4 bases from J, with 9 bases between. CDR3 sequence reads: CASSLVEVSDTQYF. In DNA, the CDR3 is TGTGCCAGCAGCTTAGTAGAAGTTTCAGATACGCAGTATTTT.

Only a few counts were recorded for this clone. The chain recombines TRBV3-1 (or the pseudogene TRBV3-2) with TRBJ1-5; possible D gene TRBD1, 5 bases. Deletions cut 1 base from V and 3 bases from J, with 10 bases between. CDR1 and CDR2 from the germline V gene are LGHDT and YNNKEL (reference sequence). This CDR3 region has 15 residues. The CDR3 DNA reads as TGTGCCAGCAGCCAAGCTGGGGGACTCAATCAGCCCCAGCATTTT. This codes for CASSQAGGLNQPQHF.

The V and J genes are TRBV19 and TRBJ2-7, with D maybe TRBD1 (6 bases). Looked up from germline, CDR1 is LNHDA and CDR2 is SQIVND (reference sequence). Trimming took off 8 bases at V and 4 bases at J, with 12 bases between the two ends. The CDR3 consists of 12 residues. The CDR3 DNA sequence: TGTGCCAGTGGGACACGGGAATACGAGCAGTACTTC. It specifies CASGTREYEQYF.

This chain links TRBV10-1 with TRBJ2-5, with D possibly matching TRBD2 (6 bases). Germline CDR1 and CDR2: WNHNN and SYGVQD (reference sequence). The CDR3 spans 17 residues. The V gene lost 8 bases and the J gene lost 2 bases, with 24 bases spanning the gap. CDR3 in amino acids: CASSPHHEAGRQETQYF. The CDR3 bases are TGCGCCAGCTCCCCCCATCACGAGGCGGGGAGGCAAGAGACCCAGTACTTC.

The CDR3 nucleotides are TGCGCCAGCAGCTTGGGGTTAAGGACAGGGCTCTACGAGCAGTACTTC. It codes for CASSLGLRTGLYEQYF. The chain joins TRBV5-1 to TRBJ2-7; 8 bases match TRBD1. From germline, CDR1 is SGHRS and CDR2 YFSETQ. The junction had 8 bases not matched to a gene; V was cut back by 0 bases and J by 3 bases. This CDR3 contains 16 residues.

The genes are TRBV5-1 and TRBJ2-3, with TRBD2 matching over 9 bases. With 4 bases clipped from V and 0 bases from J, the junction kept 6 bases outside the gene matches. Germline CDR1 and CDR2: SGHRS and YFSETQ. There are 16 residues in the CDR3. CDR3 DNA sequence: TGCGCCAGCAGCCTTAGTCTAGCGGGGAGCACAGATACGCAGTATTTT. Encoded protein: CASSLSLAGSTDTQYF.

This clone came up a few times. The CDR3, as DNA: TGTGCCAGCAGCCAAGTAACAGGGGGGAACACTGAAGCTTTCTTT. This encodes CASSQVTGGNTEAFF. The chain combines TRBV14 with TRBJ1-1; TRBD1 matches at 8 bases. Germline trimming cut 1 base from V and 1 base from J; bases unmatched to any gene: 2. The CDR3 covers 15 residues. Germline values: CDR1 SGHDN, CDR2 FVKESK.

This clone was picked up a small number of times. The rearrangement joins TRBV6-1 to TRBJ2-7, with D possibly TRBD2 on 6 matching bases. This CDR3 is 15 amino acids long. The germline V gene encodes CDR1 MNHNS and CDR2 SASEGT. V shed 1 base and J shed 6 bases, with 16 bases lying between them. The CDR3 nucleotides read TGTGCCAGCAGTGAAGTGCGGGGTGGGAATCTCGAGCAGTACTTC. Its translation is CASSEVRGGNLEQYF.

CDR3 sequence: CASSPRQGAHTEAFF. Written as DNA, the CDR3 is TGTGCCAGCTCACCGCGACAGGGGGCACACACTGAAGCTTTCTTT. The chain joins TRBV18 to TRBJ1-1; 10 nucleotides line up with TRBD1. Losses at the gene ends were 3 bases for V and 3 bases for J; bases not matched to a gene: 4. This CDR3 region has 15 residues. Germline values: CDR1 KGHSH, CDR2 LQKENI.

The rearrangement links TRBV18 to TRBJ1-2, with 7 positions matching TRBD1. Unmatched junction bases numbered 9, after V lost 2 bases and J lost 0 bases. The CDR3 sequence is 17 residues long. From germline, CDR1 is KGHSH and CDR2 LQKENI. In DNA form, the CDR3 reads TGTGCCAGCTCACCATTCGTCCAACAGGGGACTAACTATGGCTACACCTTC. It yields the protein CASSPFVQQGTNYGYTF. Together with reference TRBV18 and TRBJ1-2, the CDR3 gives the full variable domain: NAGVMQNPRHLVRRRGQEARLRCSPMKGHSHVYWYRQLPEEGLKFMVYLQKENIIDESGMPKERFSAEFPKEGPSILRIQQVVRGDSAAYFCASSPFVQQGTNYGYTFGSGTRLTVV.

The V gene is TRBV11-2, the J gene TRBJ1-6; 7 bases map to TRBD1. Germline V CDR1 and CDR2: SGHAT, FQNNGV. CDR3 length: 15 amino acids. The V segment lost 5 bases and the J segment 0 bases; nucleotides outside the gene matches: 1. In DNA form, the CDR3 reads TGTGCCAGCAGCAACAGGGGCTCCTATAATTCACCCCTCCACTTT. Its translation: CASSNRGSYNSPLHF.

This chain uses TRBV19 with TRBJ2-3, with D possibly being TRBD2 (6 bases). Germline-derived CDR1 and CDR2 are LNHDA and SQIVND (reference sequence). The CDR3 is 14 residues long. V lost 4 bases, J lost 0 bases, and 8 bases lay in between. In DNA form, the CDR3 reads TGTGCCAGTAGTAGGGGGGAAAGCACAGATACGCAGTATTTT. It encodes CASSRGESTDTQYF.

The V and J genes are TRBV6-2 or TRBV6-3 and TRBJ2-7, with D possibly matching TRBD1 (6 bases). V was clipped by 4 bases and J by 0 bases, with 10 bases between them. Germline V gene data show CDR1 as MNHEY and CDR2 as SVGEGT. The CDR3 contains 14 residues. The CDR3 loop is CASSLATGSYEQYF. CDR3 DNA sequence: TGTGCCAGCAGTTTGGCGACAGGCTCCTACGAGCAGTACTTC.

The chain employs TRBV9 and TRBJ1-3, with D uncertain. Germline CDR1 SGDLS, CDR2 YYNGEE. The CDR3 spans 16 residues. Trimming removed 4 bases from V and 0 bases from J, with 14 bases in between. In DNA form, the CDR3 reads TGTGCCAGCAGCAGATACGGGGATAACTCTGGAAACACCATATATTTT. Encoded protein: CASSRYGDNSGNTIYF.

This sequence joins TRBV5-5 and TRBJ1-2, with TRBD1 matching over 7 bases. Germline V gives CDR1 SGHKS, CDR2 YYEKEE (reference sequence). This CDR3 region has 14 residues. V shed 2 bases and J 10 bases; nucleotides not matched to a gene: 11. CDR3 loop: CASSFTYDRAVYTF. The CDR3 region has the DNA TGTGCCAGCAGCTTTACTTACGACAGGGCCGTCTACACCTTC.